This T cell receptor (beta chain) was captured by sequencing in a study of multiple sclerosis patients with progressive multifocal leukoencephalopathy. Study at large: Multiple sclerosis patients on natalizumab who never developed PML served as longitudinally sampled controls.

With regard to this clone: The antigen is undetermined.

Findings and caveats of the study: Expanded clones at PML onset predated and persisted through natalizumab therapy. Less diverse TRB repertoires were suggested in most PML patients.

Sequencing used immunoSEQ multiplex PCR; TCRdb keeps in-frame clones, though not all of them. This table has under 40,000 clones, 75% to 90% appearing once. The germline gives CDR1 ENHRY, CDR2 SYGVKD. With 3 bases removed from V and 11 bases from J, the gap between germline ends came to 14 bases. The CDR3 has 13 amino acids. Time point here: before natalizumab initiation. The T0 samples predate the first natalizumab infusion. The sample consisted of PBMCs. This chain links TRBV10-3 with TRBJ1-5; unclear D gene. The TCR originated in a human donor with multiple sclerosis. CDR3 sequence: CAISDPRMAAQHF. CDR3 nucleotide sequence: TGTGCCATCAGTGACCCGAGGATGGCGGCCCAGCATTTT.